Shown below are 2 T cell receptor beta chains from a single sample sequenced in a study of siplizumab effects on memory and regulatory T cells (dated by TCRdb to the late 2010s). Library method: the immunoSEQ multiplex PCR assay. Not all clones reach the TCRdb copy of this immuneACCESS table, which keeps in-frame sequences only. Checked studies attribute under half of the gap to unresolved V genes and leave the rest unexplained. The sample table lists 75,000 to 100,000 clones, about 94% of them with a count of one. The ten largest make up approximately 1.4% of the sample. The sequencing sample was made of non-Treg CD4+ T cells sorted from blood. Taken with the paper, the label for cell subset or site translates to: FACS-sorted unstimulated CD4+ non-regulatory T cells. Every receptor here comes from a human donor in good health.

This chain uses TRBV9 with TRBJ2-2; D is ambiguous. Germline loops: CDR1 SGDLS, CDR2 YYNGEE. V lost 0 bases, J lost 0 bases, and 9 bases lay in between. This CDR3 spans 16 amino acids. In nucleotides, the CDR3 is TGTGCCAGCAGCGTAGATCAGGCCGCGAACACCGGGGAGCTGTTTTTT. It specifies CASSVDQAANTGELFF.

This clone was seen once. This chain uses TRBV7-2 with TRBJ2-1; D not certain. This CDR3 has 13 amino acids. The V end lost 0 bases, the J end lost 7 bases, and 7 bases lay between the germline ends. Germline V gives CDR1 SGHTA, CDR2 FQGNSA. CDR3 amino acids: CASSLASPNEQFF. The CDR3 DNA reads TGTGCCAGCAGCTTAGCTTCCCCGAATGAGCAGTTCTTC.